Each of the 11 T cell receptor beta chains below was sequenced from the same sample in a study of T-cell reconstitution after alpha-beta-depleted transplantation in children (dated by TCRdb to about 2016). Libraries came from PCR. Sequencer: Illumina HiSeq 2500. Molecular barcoding was employed in the preparation of TCR libraries, with unique molecular identifiers being used to normalize TCRbeta repertoire quantification. TCRdb took the public reads, trimmed them with fastp at Q25, ran MiXCR for clone calling and kept in-frame beta chains. Every distinct CDR3 protein forms one entry, paired with its most common genes and DNA. The sample yields about 830,000 distinct CDR3 sequences; 15% to 20% were counted once. 5% of the sample is taken by the ten largest. This specimen's treatment or condition label, per the study, means: allogeneic hematopoietic cell transplantation with graft depleted of TCRalphabeta T cells and CD19 B cells.

The material was PBMCs, mostly from graft donor cells, obtained 360 days after TCRalphabeta/CD19-depleted stem cell transplant. Receptor source: a male patient between 5 and 17 years old who had a stem cell transplant for acute lymphoblastic leukemia, so the T cells may come from the graft donor.

This clonotype was picked up many times. The chain recombines TRBV4-2 with TRBJ2-5, with D maybe TRBD2 (5 bases). CDR1 LGHNA and CDR2 YNFKEQ come from the germline V gene. Trimming took off 4 bases at V and 0 bases at J, with 9 bases between the two ends. The CDR3 has 14 residues. The CDR3 here is CASSRPGDQETQYF. The CDR3 nucleotides read TGTGCCAGCAGCCGACCCGGGGACCAAGAGACCCAGTACTTC.

The chain employs TRBV20-1 and TRBJ2-3, with 9 nucleotides matching TRBD2. V lost 2 bases, J lost 4 bases, and 4 bases stayed unmatched. The CDR3 contains 14 residues. CDR1 DFQATT and CDR2 SNEGSKA come from the germline V gene (reference sequence). The DNA of the CDR3 is TGCAGTGCTAGAAGGCGGGAGGGTTCAGATACGCAGTATTTT. The encoded protein is CSARRREGSDTQYF.

The genes are TRBV19 and TRBJ1-1, with D possibly being TRBD1 (5 bases). Germline V gene sequence: CDR1 LNHDA, CDR2 SQIVND (reference sequence). V was trimmed by 5 bases and J by 1 base, leaving 14 bases between them. The CDR3 is 15 residues long. CDR3 DNA: TGTGCCAGTAGTGTTCTCGGGGCAGCGAACACTGAAGCTTTCTTT. This gives the protein CASSVLGAANTEAFF.

In its sample, this clonotype was seen a few times. The chain carries TRBV27 and TRBJ2-1, with D maybe TRBD1 (6 bases). Germline values: CDR1 MNHEY, CDR2 SMNVEV (reference sequence). The V gene lost 6 bases and the J gene lost 0 bases, with 12 bases spanning the gap. This CDR3 comprises 15 residues. The CDR3 loop reads CASRMDSPSYNEQFF. The CDR3 DNA reads TGTGCCAGCAGGATGGACAGCCCCTCCTACAATGAGCAGTTCTTC.

The chain uses TRBV20-1 and TRBJ2-7, with 10 bases identical to TRBD2. The germline gives CDR1 DFQATT, CDR2 SNEGSKA (reference sequence). The J segment lost 4 bases and the V segment lost 6 bases, leaving 15 bases of the junction unmatched. The CDR3 covers 16 residues. CDR3 nucleotide sequence: TGCAGTGCCAGGGGGGCGGAGCGGGAGGGAATTTACGAGCAGTACTTC. Translation: CSARGAEREGIYEQYF.

This clonotype was observed a few times. The chain carries TRBV11-3 and TRBJ2-2, with 15 nucleotides matching TRBD2. Germline values: CDR1 SGHNT, CDR2 YENEEA. The CDR3 consists of 23 residues. Trimming took 1 base from V and 2 from J; bases not matched to a gene: 17. CDR3 DNA sequence: TGTGCCAGCAGCTTAGTCCCTTGGACTAGCGGGAGGGCCCGGGTAGGAAACACCGGGGAGCTGTTTTTT. Translation gives CASSLVPWTSGRARVGNTGELFF.

Many counts were recorded for this clonotype. This sequence joins TRBV7-8 and TRBJ2-2; D gene unclear. Per germline, CDR1 SGHVS and CDR2 FQNEAQ. The CDR3 length is 13 residues. Trimming removed 4 bases from V and 11 bases from J, with 14 bases in between. The CDR3 here is CASSSRARVELFF. The CDR3 DNA reads TGTGCCAGCAGCTCACGCGCCCGGGTCGAGCTGTTTTTT.

This clonotype came up a few times. The J gene is TRBJ2-2, the V gene TRBV19; TRBD1 matches at 8 bases. The CDR3 has 16 residues. V was clipped by 4 bases and J by 5 bases; unmatched bases: 9. Germline V gene lookup returns CDR1 LNHDA and CDR2 SQIVND (reference sequence). CDR3 coding DNA: TGTGCCAGTAGTAGCGAAAGGACAGGGTATACCGGGGAGCTGTTTTTT. Its protein is CASSSERTGYTGELFF. The full variable domain, its missing parts supplied by reference TRBV19 and TRBJ2-2, is DGGITQSPKYLFRKEGQNVTLSCEQNLNHDAMYWYRQDPGQGLRLIYYSQIVNDFQKGDIAEGYSVSREKKESFPLTVTSAQKNPTAFYLCASSSERTGYTGELFFGEGSRLTVL.

This clonotype has a handful of counts. CDR3 nucleotide sequence: TGTGCCAGCAGCCGCTACCTTGTAGGGAGTGAGACCCAGTACTTC. Translated: CASSRYLVGSETQYF. The V and J genes are TRBV7-6 and TRBJ2-5, with D possibly TRBD2 on 5 matching bases. Germline assignment: CDR1 SGHVS and CDR2 FNYEAQ. Trimming took 5 bases from V and 5 from J, leaving 18 bases between them. The CDR3 totals 15 residues.

This clonotype was picked up a small number of times. Here the CDR3 DNA reads TGTGCCAGCAGCCCGGCCCCCGCAGGCGGGAGAGCAGATACGCAGTATTTT. Translated, it gives CASSPAPAGGRADTQYF. The chain uses TRBV5-5 and TRBJ2-3; 7 nucleotides match TRBD2. The ends lost 4 bases at V and 4 bases at J; junction bases unmatched: 15. CDR3 size: 17 residues. The germline CDR1 and CDR2 sequences are SGHKS and YYEKEE (reference sequence).

The chain employs TRBV5-4 and TRBJ1-2, with TRBD1 as a possible D gene (5 bases). The CDR3 loop spans 15 amino acids. V dropped 4 bases and J dropped 5 bases, with 18 bases sitting between them. Looked up from germline, CDR1 is SGHNT and CDR2 is YYREEE (reference sequence). The CDR3 DNA reads TGTGCCAGCAGCGTTGGCGGGACCGCCCAATATGGCTACACCTTC. It is translated as CASSVGGTAQYGYTF.